A selection of T cell receptor beta chains follows, all from one sample in a study of T cell responses to AZD1222 COVID-19 vaccine. Generated by immunoSEQ multiplex PCR, the TCRdb table keeps only in-frame clones and is missing some. In the table there are some 130,000 clones, over 75% of which are singletons. Here the sequenced sample was peripheral blood, taken on day 0 of MenACWY control vaccination. The origin of the receptors is an adult in good health. The conserved cysteine and the conserved F or W are not part of the CDR3 here. The order of the fields is CDR3 protein, J gene, V gene.

CDR3: ASSPTGTGAFGEQY; J: TRBJ2-7; V: TRBV2
CDR3: ASSRGQNSREAF; J: TRBJ1-1; V: TRBV18
CDR3: ATSRKDRGRGQPQH; J: TRBJ1-5; V: TRBV15
CDR3: ASLKWGAGDGYT; J: TRBJ1-2; V: TRBV28
CDR3: ASQTTGANTGELF; J: TRBJ2-2; V: TRBV18
CDR3: AISGDSQSKQY; J: TRBJ2-7; V: TRBV10-3
CDR3: ASSGFQGPNEKLF; J: TRBJ1-4; V: TRBV5-1
CDR3: ASSSDGTGNTDTQY; J: TRBJ2-3; V: TRBV5-1
CDR3: ASSLWGSGGRNTEAF; J: TRBJ1-1; V: TRBV28
CDR3: SVGGAGDPYEQY; J: TRBJ2-7; V: TRBV29-1